The source of this T cell receptor (beta chain) is a study of immune evolution from preneoplasia to lung adenocarcinoma. Whole-study results and caveats: Later-stage lesions appeared to have more T cells, more diversity, less clonality. Top clone frequencies peaked in normal lung, apparently declining through invasive adenocarcinoma.

V shed 6 bases and J 4 bases; nucleotides not matched to a gene: 7. The CDR3 runs to 16 residues. Germline CDR1 and CDR2: MNHNY and SVGAGI (reference sequence). After pathologic assessment, macro-dissection selected premalignant or tumor cells for extraction. TCRdb keeps only in-frame clones here, not all; method: immunoSEQ multiplex PCR. This sample carries 35,000 to 40,000 clones, roughly 74% of them seen once, and the ten largest clones take about 6%. Points on this clone: Antigen unknown.

Sequenced sample: FFPE invasive lung adenocarcinoma tissue. The genes are TRBV6-6 and TRBJ2-2, with TRBD2 matching 11 bases. This TCR derives from a person in their 60s with lung adenocarcinoma. CDR3 residues: CASRSWGLAVTGELFF. The CDR3 DNA is TGTGCCAGCAGATCCTGGGGACTAGCGGTCACCGGGGAGCTGTTTTTT.